Reported below is one T cell receptor (beta chain). The antigen remains unidentified. This specimen belongs to a study of a mutant IDH1 vaccine in newly diagnosed glioma. Study information: Patients had received radiotherapy, temozolomide, or both previously, most receiving both.

Sequencing used immunoSEQ multiplex PCR; TCRdb keeps in-frame clones, though not all of them. Of tens of thousands of clones detected, 82% appear once; the ten largest clones hold approximately 18%. Time point in this sample: week 47, end of study. Each vaccine dose was 300 ug of mutant IDH1 20-mer peptide, with topical imiquimod. V lost 1 base and J lost 2, with 9 bases in between. CDR3 length equals 14 residues. The germline CDR1 and CDR2 sequences are SGHAT and FQDESV (reference sequence). Sequencing was performed on PBMCs, taken from a glioma patient whose treatment included an IDH1 peptide vaccine. The sequence derives from a man aged 18 to 35 with glioma. Some clones in this sample may be carry-over from other donors' samples. The chain has TRBV11-1 and TRBJ2-7, with unresolved D. CDR3 region: CASSLVLGPYEQYF. CDR3 in DNA: TGTGCCAGCAGCTTAGTCCTAGGGCCCTACGAGCAGTACTTC.